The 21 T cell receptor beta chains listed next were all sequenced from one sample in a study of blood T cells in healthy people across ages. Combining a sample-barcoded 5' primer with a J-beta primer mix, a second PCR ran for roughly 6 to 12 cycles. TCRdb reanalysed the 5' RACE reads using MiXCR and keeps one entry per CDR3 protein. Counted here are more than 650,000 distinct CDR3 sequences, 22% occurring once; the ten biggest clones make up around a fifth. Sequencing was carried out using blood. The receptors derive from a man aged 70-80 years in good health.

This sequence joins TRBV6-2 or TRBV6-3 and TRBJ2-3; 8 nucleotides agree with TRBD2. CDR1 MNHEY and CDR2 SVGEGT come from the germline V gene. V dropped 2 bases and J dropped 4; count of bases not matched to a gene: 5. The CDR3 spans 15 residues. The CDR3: CASSYNGGAADTQYF. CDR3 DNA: TGTGCCAGCAGTTACAACGGGGGGGCAGCAGATACGCAGTATTTT.

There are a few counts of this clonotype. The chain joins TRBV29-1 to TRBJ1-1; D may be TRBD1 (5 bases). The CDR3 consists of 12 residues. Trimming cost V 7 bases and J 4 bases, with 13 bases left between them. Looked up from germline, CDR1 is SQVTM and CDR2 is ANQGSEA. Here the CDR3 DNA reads TGCAGCGGGCAGGGTTGGGGCACTGAAGCTTTCTTT. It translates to CSGQGWGTEAFF.

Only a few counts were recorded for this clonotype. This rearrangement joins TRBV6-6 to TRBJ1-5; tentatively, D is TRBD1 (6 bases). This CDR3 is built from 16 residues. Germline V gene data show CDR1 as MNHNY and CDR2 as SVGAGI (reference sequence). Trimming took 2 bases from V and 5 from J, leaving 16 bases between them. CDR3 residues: CASSYGNRAKDQPQHF. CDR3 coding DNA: TGTGCCAGCAGTTACGGCAACAGGGCAAAGGATCAGCCCCAGCATTTT.

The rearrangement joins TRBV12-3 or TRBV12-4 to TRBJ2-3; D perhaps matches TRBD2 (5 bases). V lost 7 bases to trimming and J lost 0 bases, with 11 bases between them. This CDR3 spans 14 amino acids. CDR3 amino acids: CASTTGFSTDTQYF. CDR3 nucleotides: TGTGCCAGCACGACGGGGTTCAGCACAGATACGCAGTATTTT.

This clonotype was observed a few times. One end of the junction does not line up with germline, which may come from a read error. The DNA of the CDR3 is TGTGCCAGCAGTTTCGGTAGCGGGAGCTCCGACAATGAGCAGTTCTTC. This gives the protein CASSFGSGSSDNEQFF. The J gene is TRBJ2-1, the V gene TRBV12-3 or TRBV12-4, with 9 positions matching TRBD2. CDR3 length: 16 residues.

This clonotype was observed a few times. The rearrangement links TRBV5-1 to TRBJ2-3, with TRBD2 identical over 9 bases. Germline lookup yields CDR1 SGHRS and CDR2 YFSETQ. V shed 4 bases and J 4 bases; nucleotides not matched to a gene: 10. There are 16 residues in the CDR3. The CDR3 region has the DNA TGCGCCAGCAGCGGGAGTAGCGGGGGCGGATCAGATACGCAGTATTTT. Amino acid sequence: CASSGSSGGGSDTQYF.

CDR3 DNA sequence: TGTGCCAGCAGTTTCCCGCTTAGGGGAGCCCCCTCCTACGAGCAGTACTTC. It codes for CASSFPLRGAPSYEQYF. This rearrangement joins TRBV12-3 or TRBV12-4 to TRBJ2-7; D is tentatively TRBD1 or TRBD2 (5 bases each). V dropped 3 bases and J dropped 0 bases, with 18 bases sitting between them. CDR3 length equals 17 residues.

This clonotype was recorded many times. The CDR3 nucleotides are TGTGCCACCAGTGACTGGTCGATCTACAATGAGCAGTTCTTC. Its translation is CATSDWSIYNEQFF. The chain has TRBV24-1 and TRBJ2-1; D gene uncertain. Germline V gives CDR1 KGHDR, CDR2 SFDVKD. The CDR3 consists of 14 residues. Trimming took off 4 bases at V and 3 bases at J, with 9 bases between the two ends.

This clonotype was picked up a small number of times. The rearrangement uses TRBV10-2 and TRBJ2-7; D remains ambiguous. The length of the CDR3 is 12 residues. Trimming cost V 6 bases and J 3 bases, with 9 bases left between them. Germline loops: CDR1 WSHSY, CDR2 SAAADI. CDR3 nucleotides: TGCGCCAGCAGGGAGACTGACTACGAGCAGTACTTC. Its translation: CASRETDYEQYF.

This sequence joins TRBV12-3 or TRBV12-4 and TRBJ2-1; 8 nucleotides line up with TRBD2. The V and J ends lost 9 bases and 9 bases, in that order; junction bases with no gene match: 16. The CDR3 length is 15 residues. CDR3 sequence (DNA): TGTGCCAGTAATAAACCGGGACTAGGGGCGATTGAGCAGTTCTTC. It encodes CASNKPGLGAIEQFF.

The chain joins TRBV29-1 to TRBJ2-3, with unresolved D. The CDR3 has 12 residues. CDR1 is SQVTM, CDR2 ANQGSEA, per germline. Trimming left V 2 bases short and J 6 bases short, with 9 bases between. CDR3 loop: CSVESGSDTQYF. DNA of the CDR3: TGCAGCGTTGAATCCGGGTCTGATACGCAGTATTTT.

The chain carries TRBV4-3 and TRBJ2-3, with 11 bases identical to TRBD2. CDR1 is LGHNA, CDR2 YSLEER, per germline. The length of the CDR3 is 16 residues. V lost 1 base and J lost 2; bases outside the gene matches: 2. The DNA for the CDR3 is TGCGCCAGCAGCCAAGCGGGACTAGCGGACACAGATACGCAGTATTTT. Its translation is CASSQAGLADTDTQYF.

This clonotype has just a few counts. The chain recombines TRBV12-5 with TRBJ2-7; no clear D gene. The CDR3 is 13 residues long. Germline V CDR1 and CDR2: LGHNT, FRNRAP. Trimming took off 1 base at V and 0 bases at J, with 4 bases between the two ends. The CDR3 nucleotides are TGTGCTAGTGGTTTGGACAACTCCTACGAGCAGTACGTC. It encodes CASGLDNSYEQYV.

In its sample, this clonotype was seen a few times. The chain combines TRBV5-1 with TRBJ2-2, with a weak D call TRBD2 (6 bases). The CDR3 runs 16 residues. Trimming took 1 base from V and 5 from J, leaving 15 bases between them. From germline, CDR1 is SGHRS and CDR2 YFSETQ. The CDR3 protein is CASSLKRPGVTGELFF. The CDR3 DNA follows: TGCGCCAGCAGCTTGAAGAGGCCGGGGGTTACCGGGGAGCTGTTTTTT.

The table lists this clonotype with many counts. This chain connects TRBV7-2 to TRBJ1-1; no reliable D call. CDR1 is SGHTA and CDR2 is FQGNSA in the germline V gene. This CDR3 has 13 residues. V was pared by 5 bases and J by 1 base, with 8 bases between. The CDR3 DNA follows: TGTGCCAGCAGCGCCGATACGAACACTGAAGCTTTCTTT. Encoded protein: CASSADTNTEAFF.

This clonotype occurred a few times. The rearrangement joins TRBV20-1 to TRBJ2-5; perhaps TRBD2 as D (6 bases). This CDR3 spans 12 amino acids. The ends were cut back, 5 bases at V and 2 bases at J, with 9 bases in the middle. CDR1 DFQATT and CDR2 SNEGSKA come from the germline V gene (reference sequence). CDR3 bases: TGCAGTGCTTGGGACTTTCAAGAGACCCAGTACTTC. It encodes CSAWDFQETQYF.

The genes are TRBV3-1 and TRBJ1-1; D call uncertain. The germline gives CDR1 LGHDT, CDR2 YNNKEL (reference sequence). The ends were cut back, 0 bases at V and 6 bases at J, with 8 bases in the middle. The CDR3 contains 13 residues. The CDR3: CASSQDLPAEAFF. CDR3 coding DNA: TGTGCCAGCAGCCAAGATCTACCAGCTGAAGCTTTCTTT.

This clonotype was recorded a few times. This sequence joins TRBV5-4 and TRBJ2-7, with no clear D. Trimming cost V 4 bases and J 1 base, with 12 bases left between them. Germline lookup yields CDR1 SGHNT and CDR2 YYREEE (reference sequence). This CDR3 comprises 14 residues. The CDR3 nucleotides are TGTGCCAGCAGCCAGACGGAGAATTCCTACGAGCAGTACTTC. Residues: CASSQTENSYEQYF.

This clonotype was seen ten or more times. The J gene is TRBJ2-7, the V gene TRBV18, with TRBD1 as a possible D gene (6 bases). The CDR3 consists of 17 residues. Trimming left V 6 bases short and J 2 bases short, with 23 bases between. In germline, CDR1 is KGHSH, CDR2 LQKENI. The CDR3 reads CASSHSLPGQGAYEQYF. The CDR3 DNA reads TGTGCCAGCTCCCATTCCCTCCCGGGACAAGGAGCCTACGAGCAGTACTTC.

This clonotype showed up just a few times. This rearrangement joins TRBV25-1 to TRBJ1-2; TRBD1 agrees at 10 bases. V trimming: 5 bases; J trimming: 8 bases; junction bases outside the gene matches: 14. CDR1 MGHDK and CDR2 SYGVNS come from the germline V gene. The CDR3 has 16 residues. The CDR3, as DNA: TGTGCCAGCAGTCCCCCCCTCCGGGACAGGGGACACGGCTACACCTTC. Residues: CASSPPLRDRGHGYTF.

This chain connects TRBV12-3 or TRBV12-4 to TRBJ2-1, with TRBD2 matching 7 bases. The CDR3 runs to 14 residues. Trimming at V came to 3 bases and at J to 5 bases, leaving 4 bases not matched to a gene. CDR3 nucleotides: TGTGCCAGCAGTTTGGGAGGGGTGGACAATGAGCAGTTCTTC. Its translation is CASSLGGVDNEQFF.